The 5 T cell receptor beta chains below were found in one sample sequenced in a study of T cell changes during pregnancy in multiple sclerosis (dated by TCRdb to between 2018 and 2021). The library was prepared using the immunoSEQ multiplex PCR assay. Not all clones reach the TCRdb copy of this immuneACCESS table, which keeps in-frame sequences only. Checked studies attribute under half of the gap to unresolved V genes and leave the rest unexplained. Present in this sample are about 110,000 clones, just over 90% of which were seen just once. The top ten constitute less than 4.5% of the sample. The specimen was peripheral blood, collected after pregnancy. The receptors derive from a female donor with multiple sclerosis, enrolled in a pregnancy study.

J is TRBJ2-1 and V is TRBV2, with D possibly matching TRBD1 (5 bases). Trimming removed 3 bases at V and 6 bases at J, with 9 bases between. The V gene's germline CDR1 is SNHLY and CDR2 FYNNEI. The CDR3 has 13 amino acids. The CDR3 DNA sequence: TGTGCCAGCAGTGATACAGGTTTCAATGAGCAGTTCTTC. It codes for CASSDTGFNEQFF.

J is TRBJ2-5 and V is TRBV5-1; tentatively, D is TRBD2 (6 bases). The CDR3 has 15 amino acids. V was shortened by 3 bases and J by 2 bases, with 14 bases between the two germline ends. Per the germline V gene, CDR1 is SGHRS and CDR2 is YFSETQ. The CDR3 sequence is CASSSGVPTQETQYF. DNA for the CDR3: TGCGCCAGCAGCTCGGGGGTGCCCACGCAAGAGACCCAGTACTTC.

The chain links TRBV5-1 to TRBJ2-7, with a possible D match to TRBD2 (6 bases). The length of the CDR3 is 15 residues. Germline V gene data show CDR1 as SGHRS and CDR2 as YFSETQ. Trimming removed 3 bases from V and 0 bases from J, with 13 bases in between. The CDR3 reads CASSWDSYGSYEQYF. The CDR3, as DNA: TGCGCCAGCAGCTGGGACTCCTACGGCTCCTACGAGCAGTACTTC.

The chain recombines TRBV7-9 with TRBJ1-1; D not certain. CDR1 and CDR2 from the germline V gene are SEHNR and FQNEAQ (reference sequence). Trimming stripped 7 bases from V and 4 bases from J, with 25 bases between. This CDR3 is built from 17 residues. The CDR3 DNA reads TGTGCCAGCACCCAAGGTGGCGGAGGGCCGGTATTCACTGAAGCTTTCTTT. Translated, it gives CASTQGGGGPVFTEAFF.

This chain connects TRBV9 to TRBJ2-7, with 10 bases that match TRBD2. Germline loops: CDR1 SGDLS, CDR2 YYNGEE. This CDR3 has 15 residues. Trimming took 2 bases from V and 0 from J; bases not matched to a gene: 2. CDR3 amino acids: CASSVSSGGSYEQYF. CDR3 in DNA: TGTGCCAGCAGCGTGTCTAGCGGGGGCTCCTACGAGCAGTACTTC.